These 19 T cell receptor beta chains were sequenced from one sample in a study of cytomegalovirus exposure and HLA in healthy donors. PCR involved 60 Vbeta and 13 Jbeta primers. Sequencing was performed with immunoSEQ multiplex PCR; in TCRdb, only in-frame clones are kept and a portion is missing. The repertoire consists of about 130,000 clones, with 75% to 90% occurring once and the leading ten covering approximately 20%. The sample taken for sequencing was PBMCs. The receptors were sampled from a man between 18 and 29 years old in good health and CMV-seropositive.

The chain carries TRBV7-8 and TRBJ2-3; 7 bases agree with TRBD1. Germline trimming cut 1 base from V and 6 bases from J; bases unmatched to any gene: 10. This CDR3 has 16 amino acids. CDR1 is SGHVS, CDR2 FQNEAQ, per germline. The CDR3 loop reads CASSLEGQVFIDTQYF. In DNA, the CDR3 is TGTGCCAGCAGCTTAGAAGGACAGGTCTTCATTGATACGCAGTATTTT.

The gene calls are TRBV6-5 and TRBJ2-7; the match to TRBD1 covers 9 bases. Germline-derived CDR1 and CDR2 are MNHEY and SVGAGI. The CDR3 is made up of 15 amino acids. V shed 4 bases, J shed 5 bases, and the junction held 9 bases outside the gene matches. The CDR3 loop reads CASSSAGTGSHEQYF. CDR3 bases: TGTGCCAGCAGTTCAGCCGGGACAGGGTCCCACGAGCAGTACTTC.

This clone was found once. The rearrangement links TRBV15 to TRBJ2-7; TRBD1 is a possible D gene (5 bases). Germline CDR1 LNHNV, CDR2 YYDKDF (reference sequence). Deletions cut 5 bases from V and 5 bases from J, with 19 bases between. This CDR3 is built from 15 residues. CDR3 DNA: TGTGCCACCAGCGGAGTCGTCTGGGGCGCAGACGAGCAGTACTTC. Its translation is CATSGVVWGADEQYF.

The genes are TRBV5-6 and TRBJ2-3, with unresolved D. The CDR3 extends over 14 amino acids. Germline assignment: CDR1 SGHDT and CDR2 YYEEEE. V was shortened by 1 base and J by 0 bases, with 6 bases between the two germline ends. The CDR3 DNA reads as TGTGCCAGCAGCTTGTTTAGCAGCACAGATACGCAGTATTTT. It specifies CASSLFSSTDTQYF.

V is TRBV5-8 and J is TRBJ2-3, with D perhaps matching TRBD1 (5 bases). Germline V lookup: CDR1 SGHTS, CDR2 YDEGEE. With 0 bases removed from V and 3 bases from J, the gap between germline ends came to 20 bases. The CDR3 is made up of 18 amino acids. For the CDR3, the DNA is TGTGCCAGCAGCTTGGGCTATGGCAGGGTGAAGAGGACAGATACGCAGTATTTT. Protein product: CASSLGYGRVKRTDTQYF.

The chain has TRBV10-3 and TRBJ1-1; D is possibly TRBD1 (6 bases). This CDR3 region has 15 residues. Trimming cost V 6 bases and J 3 bases, with 17 bases left between them. The germline V gene has CDR1 ENHRY and CDR2 SYGVKD. CDR3 amino acids: CAISPRQAQYTEAFF. CDR3 nucleotides: TGTGCCATCAGCCCCAGACAGGCCCAGTACACTGAAGCTTTCTTT.

This chain joins TRBV19 and TRBJ1-1, with TRBD1 identical over 9 bases. The germline V gene encodes CDR1 LNHDA and CDR2 SQIVND (reference sequence). The CDR3 contains 14 residues. Trimming took 6 bases from V and 3 from J; bases not matched to a gene: 5. CDR3 sequence: CASRTGGAYTEAFF. The CDR3 bases are TGTGCCAGTAGAACAGGGGGCGCCTACACTGAAGCTTTCTTT.

The chain links TRBV7-3 to TRBJ1-1, with D hard to call. Trimming left V 3 bases short and J 3 bases short, with 8 bases between. The CDR3 contains 13 residues. CDR1 SGHTA and CDR2 FQGTGA come from the germline V gene. CDR3 protein: CASSLIGDTEAFF. CDR3 nucleotides: TGTGCCAGCAGCTTGATTGGAGACACTGAAGCTTTCTTT.

The chain employs TRBV13 and TRBJ1-2; 8 bases fit TRBD1. Germline lookup yields CDR1 PRHDT and CDR2 FYEKMQ (reference sequence). The CDR3 loop spans 13 amino acids. Germline trimming cut 5 bases from V and 8 bases from J; bases unmatched to any gene: 7. For the CDR3, the DNA is TGTGCCAGCAGCAAGGACAGGGCCGGGGGCTACACCTTC. Translation gives CASSKDRAGGYTF.

This clone was recorded only once. The V call is TRBV5-6, the J call TRBJ2-7; 13 nucleotides line up with TRBD2. Germline V lookup: CDR1 SGHDT, CDR2 YYEEEE. Germline trimming cut 3 bases from V and 3 bases from J; bases unmatched to any gene: 9. There are 17 residues in the CDR3. CDR3 residues: CASSSRTSGGQNYEQYF. In DNA form, the CDR3 reads TGTGCCAGCAGCTCCAGGACTAGCGGGGGTCAAAACTACGAGCAGTACTTC.

As to this clone: Other DNA sequences in the same sample also yield this CDR3. J is TRBJ2-3 and V is TRBV29-1; TRBD1 matches at 7 bases. CDR3 length: 13 amino acids. The germline V gene has CDR1 SQVTM and CDR2 ANQGSEA. V dropped 3 bases and J dropped 4; count of bases not matched to a gene: 4. CDR3 sequence reads: CSVEKGAADTQYF. The CDR3 DNA sequence: TGCAGCGTTGAGAAGGGGGCCGCAGATACGCAGTATTTT.

Here the CDR3 reads CASSQTGELFF. The CDR3 DNA is TGTGCCAGCAGTCAGACAGGGGAGCTGTTTTTT. The chain combines TRBV2 with TRBJ2-2; D ambiguous. Germline values: CDR1 SNHLY, CDR2 FYNNEI. Trimming left V 5 bases short and J 8 bases short, with 6 bases between. This CDR3 is built from 11 residues.

This clone showed up just once. V gene TRBV30 combines with J gene TRBJ2-7; weak D call: TRBD1 (6 bases). CDR3 length: 11 amino acids. Germline CDR1 and CDR2: GTSNPN and SVGIG (reference sequence). V was trimmed by 0 bases and J by 6 bases, leaving 6 bases between them. In nucleotides, the CDR3 is TGTGCCTGGAGTGTACAGGGCGAGCAGTACTTC. Translation: CAWSVQGEQYF.

On this clone: The same CDR3 also results from other DNA sequences found in this sample. This rearrangement joins TRBV7-3 to TRBJ1-6; TRBD1 might be the D (5 bases). CDR3 length equals 15 residues. Trimming removed 1 base from V and 8 bases from J, with 12 bases in between. Germline V gene sequence: CDR1 SGHTA, CDR2 FQGTGA. The DNA of the CDR3 is TGTGCCAGCAGCTTAAAAGGGGATAGGTATTCACCCCTCCACTTT. It codes for CASSLKGDRYSPLHF.

V and J are TRBV7-9 and TRBJ2-5, with D possibly TRBD1 on 6 matching bases. Germline V gene sequence: CDR1 SEHNR, CDR2 FQNEAQ (reference sequence). Trimming removed 5 bases at V and 2 bases at J, with 15 bases between. The CDR3 is 15 amino acids. The CDR3 here is CASSPPGQGQETQYF. CDR3 DNA: TGTGCCAGCAGCCCACCCGGGCAGGGGCAAGAGACCCAGTACTTC.

This clone was counted between two and nine times. The sample has other DNA sequences that encode this CDR3 too. This rearrangement joins TRBV4-1 to TRBJ1-5; weak D call: TRBD1 (5 bases). V gave up 1 base and J gave up 7 bases, with 8 bases separating them. This CDR3 comprises 13 residues. CDR1 is MGHRA and CDR2 is YSYEKL in the germline V gene. CDR3 loop: CASSQGRGQPQHF. The CDR3 region has the DNA TGCGCCAGCAGCCAAGGTAGGGGACAGCCCCAGCATTTT.

The V call is TRBV30, the J call TRBJ2-2; a weak D match, TRBD2 (6 bases). The ends were cut back, 3 bases at V and 6 bases at J, with 8 bases in the middle. CDR1 and CDR2 (germline): GTSNPN, SVGIG (reference sequence). CDR3 length: 12 amino acids. This CDR3 is CAWRPGAGELFF. DNA of the CDR3: TGTGCCTGGAGACCGGGGGCCGGGGAGCTGTTTTTT.

This chain joins TRBV11-2 and TRBJ2-2; 8 bases fit TRBD2. The CDR3 contains 15 residues. J gave up 9 bases and V 5 bases, and 11 bases lay outside the gene matches. Germline CDR1 is SGHAT and CDR2 is FQNNGV. The chain's CDR3 is CASSQAGGPARELFF. CDR3 nucleotides: TGTGCCAGCAGCCAGGCGGGGGGCCCGGCGCGGGAGCTGTTTTTT.

This sequence joins TRBV27 and TRBJ1-3; a possible D gene is TRBD1 (6 bases). V was shortened by 5 bases and J by 3 bases, with 11 bases between the two germline ends. The CDR3 consists of 14 residues. CDR1 is MNHEY, CDR2 SMNVEV, per germline (reference sequence). The CDR3 nucleotides are TGTGCCAGCAGTCTGACAGGTAGTGGAAACACCATATATTTT. It is translated as CASSLTGSGNTIYF.